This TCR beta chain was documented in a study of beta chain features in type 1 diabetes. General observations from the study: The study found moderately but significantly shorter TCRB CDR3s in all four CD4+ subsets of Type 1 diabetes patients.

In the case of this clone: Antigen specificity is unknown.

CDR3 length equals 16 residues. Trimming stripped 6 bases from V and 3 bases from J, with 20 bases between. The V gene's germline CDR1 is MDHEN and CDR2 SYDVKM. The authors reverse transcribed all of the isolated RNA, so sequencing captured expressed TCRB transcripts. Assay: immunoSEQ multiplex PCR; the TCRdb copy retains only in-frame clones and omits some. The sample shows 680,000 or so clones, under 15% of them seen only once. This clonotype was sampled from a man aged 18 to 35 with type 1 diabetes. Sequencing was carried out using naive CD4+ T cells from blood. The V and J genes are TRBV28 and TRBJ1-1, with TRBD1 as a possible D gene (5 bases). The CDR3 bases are TGTGCCAGCAGAGGTGGGACGGCAACCCCTGACACTGAAGCTTTCTTT. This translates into CASRGGTATPDTEAFF.